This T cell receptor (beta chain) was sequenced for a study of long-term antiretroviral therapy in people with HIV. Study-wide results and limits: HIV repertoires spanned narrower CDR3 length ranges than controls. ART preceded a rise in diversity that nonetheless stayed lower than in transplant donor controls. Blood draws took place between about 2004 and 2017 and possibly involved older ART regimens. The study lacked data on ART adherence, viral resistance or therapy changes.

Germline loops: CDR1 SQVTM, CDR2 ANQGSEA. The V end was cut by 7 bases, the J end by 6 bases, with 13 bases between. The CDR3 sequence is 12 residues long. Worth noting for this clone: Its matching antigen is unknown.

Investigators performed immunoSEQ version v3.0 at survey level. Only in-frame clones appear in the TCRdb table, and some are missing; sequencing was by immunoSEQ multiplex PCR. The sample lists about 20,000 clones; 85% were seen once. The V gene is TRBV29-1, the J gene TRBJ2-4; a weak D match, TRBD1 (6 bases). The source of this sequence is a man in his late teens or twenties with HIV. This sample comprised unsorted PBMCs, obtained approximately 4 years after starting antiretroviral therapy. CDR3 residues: CSATARGNIQYF. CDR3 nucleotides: TGCAGCGCAACGGCCAGGGGAAACATTCAGTACTTC.